The present entry profiles one T cell receptor beta chain with its context. This record comes from a study of blood T cell repertoires in COVID-19. Across the study: From the United States, Italy and Spain came samples of acute and convalescent COVID-19.

Germline assignment: CDR1 KGHDR and CDR2 SFDVKD. After removal of 5 bases from V and 7 bases from J, the junction contained 6 bases not matched to a gene. The CDR3 has 14 residues. As handled by the study authors: Estimation of nucleated cell counts relied on the amplification of reference gene primers. The protocol was immunoSEQ multiplex PCR, while the TCRdb copy is restricted to in-frame clones and leaves out a portion. Clone size and V and J calls were adopted from that table, with D and trimming inferred from the DNA. The table has approximately 210,000 clones, approximately 90% seen once; the top ten hold 1.5% to 2%.

The receptor was isolated from a man between 65 and 85 years old with acute or convalescent COVID-19. Input material: peripheral blood. V usage is TRBV24-1 and J usage is TRBJ2-1; 8 nucleotides agree with TRBD1. CDR3 DNA: TGTGCCACCAGTGGGACAGGGTCGCAAAATGAGCAGTTCTTC. Protein sequence: CATSGTGSQNEQFF.